This T cell receptor (beta chain) emerged from a study of human T cells and chemical hapten exposure. Findings and caveats of the study: With alopecia, donors may have immune responses unlike healthy people's.

TCRdb used MiXCR to reprocess the RACE reads, holding one entry per CDR3 protein. The data hold approximately 100,000 distinct CDR3 sequences, with approximately 11% observed a single time. Specified time point: patch test 1, 2 weeks after DPC sensitization. Stated treatment: therapeutic diphenylcyclopropenone sensitization with weekly scalp DPC. In this sample, this clonotype turned up a few times. Antigen specificity is unknown. The CDR3 is 15 residues long. V was clipped by 5 bases and J by 5 bases, with 17 bases between them. The sequence was collected from a woman aged 40 to 55 with alopecia areata. Some clones in this sample may be carry-over from other donors' samples. Material: whole blood, obtained in connection with sensitization to the hapten diphenylcyclopropenone (DPC). The V gene is TRBV12-3 or TRBV12-4, the J gene TRBJ2-3; D possibly corresponds to TRBD2 (6 bases). CDR3 coding DNA: TGTGCCAGCAGTCAATCCGGGCGGGGCATAGATACGCAGTATTTT. The encoded protein is CASSQSGRGIDTQYF.